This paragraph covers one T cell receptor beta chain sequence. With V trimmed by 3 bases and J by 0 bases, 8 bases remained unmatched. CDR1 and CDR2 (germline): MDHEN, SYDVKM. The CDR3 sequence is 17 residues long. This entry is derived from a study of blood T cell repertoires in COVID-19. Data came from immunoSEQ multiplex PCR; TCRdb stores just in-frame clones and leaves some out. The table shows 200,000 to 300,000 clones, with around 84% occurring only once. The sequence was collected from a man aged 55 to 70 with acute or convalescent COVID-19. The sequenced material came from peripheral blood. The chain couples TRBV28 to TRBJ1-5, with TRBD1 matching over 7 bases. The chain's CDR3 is CASSFAGTEYSNQPQHF. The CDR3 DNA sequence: TGTGCCAGCAGTTTTGCCGGGACAGAATATAGCAATCAGCCCCAGCATTTT.